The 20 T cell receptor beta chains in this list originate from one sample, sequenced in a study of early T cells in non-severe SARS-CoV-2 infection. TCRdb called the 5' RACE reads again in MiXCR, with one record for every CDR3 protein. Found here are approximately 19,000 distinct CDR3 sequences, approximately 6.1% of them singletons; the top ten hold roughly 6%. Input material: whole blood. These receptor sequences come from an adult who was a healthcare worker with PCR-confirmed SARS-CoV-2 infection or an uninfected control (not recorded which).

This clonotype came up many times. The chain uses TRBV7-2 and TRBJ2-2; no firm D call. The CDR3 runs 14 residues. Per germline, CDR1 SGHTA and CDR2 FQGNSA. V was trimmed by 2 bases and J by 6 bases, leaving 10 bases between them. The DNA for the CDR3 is TGTGCCAGCAGCTTACCCCTTCCGGCCGGGGAGCTGTTTTTT. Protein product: CASSLPLPAGELFF.

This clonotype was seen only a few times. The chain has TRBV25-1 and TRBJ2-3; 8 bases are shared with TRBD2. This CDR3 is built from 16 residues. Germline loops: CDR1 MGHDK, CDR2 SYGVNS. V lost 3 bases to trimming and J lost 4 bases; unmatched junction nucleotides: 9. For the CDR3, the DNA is TGTGCCAGCAGTGACAGCAGAGCGGGAGTACCAGATACGCAGTATTTT. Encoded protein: CASSDSRAGVPDTQYF.

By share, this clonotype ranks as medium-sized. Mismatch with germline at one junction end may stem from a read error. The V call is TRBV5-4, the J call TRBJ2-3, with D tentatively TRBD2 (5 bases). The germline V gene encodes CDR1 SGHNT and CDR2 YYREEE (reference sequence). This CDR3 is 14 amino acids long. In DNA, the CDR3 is TGTGCCAGCAGCTTGAGCGGCAGCACAGATACACAGTATTTT. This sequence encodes CASSLSGSTDTQYF.

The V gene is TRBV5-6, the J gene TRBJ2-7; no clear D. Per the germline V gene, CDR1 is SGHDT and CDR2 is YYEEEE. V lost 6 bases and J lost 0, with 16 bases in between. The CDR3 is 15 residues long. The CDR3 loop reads CASTDRNFYSYEQYF. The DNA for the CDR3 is TGTGCCAGCACCGACCGGAACTTCTACTCCTACGAGCAGTACTTC.

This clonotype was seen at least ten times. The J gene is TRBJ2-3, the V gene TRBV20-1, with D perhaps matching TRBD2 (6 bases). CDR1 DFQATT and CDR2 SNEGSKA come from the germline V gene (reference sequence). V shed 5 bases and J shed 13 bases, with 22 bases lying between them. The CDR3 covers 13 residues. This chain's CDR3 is CSAAGQRASDEYF. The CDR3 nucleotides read TGCAGTGCTGCGGGGCAGCGAGCGTCCGATGAGTATTTT.

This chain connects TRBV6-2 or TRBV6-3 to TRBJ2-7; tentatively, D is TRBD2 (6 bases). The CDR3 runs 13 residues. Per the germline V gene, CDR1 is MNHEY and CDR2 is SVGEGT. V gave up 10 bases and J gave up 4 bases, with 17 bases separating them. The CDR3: CATARDFKYEQYF. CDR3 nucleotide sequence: TGTGCCACCGCCCGGGACTTCAAATACGAGCAGTACTTC.

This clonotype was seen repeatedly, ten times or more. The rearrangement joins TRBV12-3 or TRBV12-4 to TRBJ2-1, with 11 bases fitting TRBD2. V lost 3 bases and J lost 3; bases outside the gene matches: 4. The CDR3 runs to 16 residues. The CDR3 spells CASSLGLAVVYNEQFF. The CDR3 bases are TGTGCCAGCAGTTTGGGACTAGCGGTTGTCTACAATGAGCAGTTCTTC.

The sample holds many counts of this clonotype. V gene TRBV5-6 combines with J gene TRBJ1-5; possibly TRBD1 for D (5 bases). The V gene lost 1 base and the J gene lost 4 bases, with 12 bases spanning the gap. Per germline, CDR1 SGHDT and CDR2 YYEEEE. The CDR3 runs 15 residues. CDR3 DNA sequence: TGTGCCAGCAGCTTGATGGGGGAGGGGAATCAGCCCCAGCATTTT. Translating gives CASSLMGEGNQPQHF.

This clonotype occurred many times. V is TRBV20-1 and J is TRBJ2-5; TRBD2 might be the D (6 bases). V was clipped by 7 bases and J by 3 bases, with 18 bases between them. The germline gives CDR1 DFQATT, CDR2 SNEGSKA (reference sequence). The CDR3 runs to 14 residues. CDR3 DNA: TGCAGTGGGGACGTGGGGGGAGGTAAAGAGACCCAGTACTTC. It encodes CSGDVGGGKETQYF.

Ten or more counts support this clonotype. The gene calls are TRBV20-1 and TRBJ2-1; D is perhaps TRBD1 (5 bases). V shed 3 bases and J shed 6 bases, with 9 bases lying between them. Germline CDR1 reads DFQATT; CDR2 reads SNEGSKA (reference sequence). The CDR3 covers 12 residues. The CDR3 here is CSASGRANEQFF. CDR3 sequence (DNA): TGCAGTGCTAGTGGCAGGGCCAATGAGCAGTTCTTC.

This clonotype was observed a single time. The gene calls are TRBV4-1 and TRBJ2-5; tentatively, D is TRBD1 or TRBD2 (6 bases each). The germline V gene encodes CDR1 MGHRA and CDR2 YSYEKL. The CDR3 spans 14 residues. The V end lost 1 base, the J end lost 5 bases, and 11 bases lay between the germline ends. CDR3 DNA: TGCGCCAGCAGCCAAGTGGGGGGCGGGGAGACCCAGTACTTC. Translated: CASSQVGGGETQYF.

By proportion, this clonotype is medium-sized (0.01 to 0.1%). CDR3 sequence reads: CSASGTSETNEQFF. CDR3 bases: TGCAGTGCTAGCGGGACTAGCGAAACCAATGAGCAGTTCTTC. The chain combines TRBV20-1 with TRBJ2-1; 10 bases line up with TRBD2. This CDR3 spans 14 amino acids. Germline V gene sequence: CDR1 DFQATT, CDR2 SNEGSKA (reference sequence). J lost 6 bases, V lost 3 bases, and 5 bases had no gene match.

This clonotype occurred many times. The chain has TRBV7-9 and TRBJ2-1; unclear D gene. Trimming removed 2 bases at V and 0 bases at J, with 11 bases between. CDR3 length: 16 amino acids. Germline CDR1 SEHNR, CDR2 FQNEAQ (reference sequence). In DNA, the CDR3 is TGTGCCAGCAGCTTATGGGTGTCTAGCTCCTACAATGAGCAGTTCTTC. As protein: CASSLWVSSSYNEQFF.

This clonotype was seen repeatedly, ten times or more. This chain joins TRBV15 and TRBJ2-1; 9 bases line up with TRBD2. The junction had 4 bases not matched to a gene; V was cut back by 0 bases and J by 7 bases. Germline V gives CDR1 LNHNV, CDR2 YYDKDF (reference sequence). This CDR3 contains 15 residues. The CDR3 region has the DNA TGTGCCACCAGCAGAGATCGAGCGGGGGGAAATGAGCAGTTCTTC. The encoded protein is CATSRDRAGGNEQFF.

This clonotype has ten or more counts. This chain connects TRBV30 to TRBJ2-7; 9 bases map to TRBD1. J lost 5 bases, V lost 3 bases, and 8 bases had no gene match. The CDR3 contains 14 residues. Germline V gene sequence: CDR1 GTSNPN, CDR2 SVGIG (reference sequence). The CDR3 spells CAWSPGQGRHEQYF. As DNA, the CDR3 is TGTGCCTGGAGCCCGGGACAGGGTCGACACGAGCAGTACTTC.

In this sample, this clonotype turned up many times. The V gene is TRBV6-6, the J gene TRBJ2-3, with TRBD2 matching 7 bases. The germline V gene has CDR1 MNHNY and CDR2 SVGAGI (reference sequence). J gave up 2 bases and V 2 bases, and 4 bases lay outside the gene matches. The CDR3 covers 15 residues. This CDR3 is CASSYVTSHTDTQYF. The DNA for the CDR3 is TGTGCCAGCAGTTACGTGACTAGCCACACAGATACGCAGTATTTT.

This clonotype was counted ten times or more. The CDR3 DNA is TGTGCCAGCAGTACACAGAACTATGGCTACACCTTC. It yields the protein CASSTQNYGYTF. The rearrangement joins TRBV6-6 to TRBJ1-2; unclear D gene. Germline lookup yields CDR1 MNHNY and CDR2 SVGAGI (reference sequence). V lost 5 bases to trimming and J lost 2 bases, with 6 bases between them. The CDR3 sequence is 12 residues long.

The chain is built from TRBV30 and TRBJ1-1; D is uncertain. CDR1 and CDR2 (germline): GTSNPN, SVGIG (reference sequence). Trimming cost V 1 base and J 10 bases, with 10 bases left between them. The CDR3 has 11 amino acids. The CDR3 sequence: CAWSGGKRAFF. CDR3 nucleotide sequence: TGTGCCTGGAGTGGAGGGAAAAGAGCTTTCTTT.

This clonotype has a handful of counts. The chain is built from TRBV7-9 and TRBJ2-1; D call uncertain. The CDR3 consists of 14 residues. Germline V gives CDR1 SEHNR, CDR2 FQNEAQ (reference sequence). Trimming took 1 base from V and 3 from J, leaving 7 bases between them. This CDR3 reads CASSLGRFYNEQFF. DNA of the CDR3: TGTGCCAGCAGCTTAGGAAGATTCTACAATGAGCAGTTCTTC.

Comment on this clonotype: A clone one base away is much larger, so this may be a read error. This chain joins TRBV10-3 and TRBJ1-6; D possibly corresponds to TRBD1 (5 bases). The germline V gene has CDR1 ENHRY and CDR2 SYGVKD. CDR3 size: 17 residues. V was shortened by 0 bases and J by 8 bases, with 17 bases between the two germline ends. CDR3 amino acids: CAISESGPETAYSPLHF. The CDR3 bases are TGTGCCATCAGTGAGTCGGGGCCCGAGACAGCTTATTCACCCCTCCACTTT.